Each of the 24 T cell receptor beta chains below was sequenced from the same sample in a study of T cells in Graves' hyperthyroidism and ophthalmopathy. Amplification targeted TCR beta CDR3 regions from RNA transcripts. In the first-round RT-PCR of the TCR CDR3, the HTBI primer set was used. TCRdb re-called the multiplex PCR reads with MiXCR, one entry per CDR3 protein. The sample has about 660,000 distinct CDR3 sequences, about 45% seen once. Sequencing was performed on peripheral blood or thyroid tissue (not recorded which). The source is an adult man with Graves' disease, either hyperthyroidism or ophthalmopathy (not recorded which).

Regarding this clonotype: This may be a read error: a much more frequent sequence differs by one nucleotide. The chain couples TRBV20-1 to TRBJ1-6, with 7 bases aligning to TRBD1. Looked up from germline, CDR1 is DFQATT and CDR2 is SNEGSKA (reference sequence). With 5 bases clipped from V and 10 bases from J, the junction kept 11 bases outside the gene matches. This CDR3 contains 14 residues. The CDR3 loop reads CSAGGGETGSPLHF. CDR3 DNA sequence: TGCAGTGCTGGAGGGGGGGAGACAGGGTCACCCCTCCACTTT.

The chain's CDR3 is CASSNPDWQETQYF. DNA of the CDR3: TGTGCCAGTAGTAACCCCGACTGGCAAGAGACCCAGTACTTC. The chain carries TRBV19 and TRBJ2-5, with D unresolved. Between the trimmed V and J ends, which lost 4 bases and 2 bases, there was a span of 11 bases. Germline CDR1 is LNHDA and CDR2 is SQIVND (reference sequence). CDR3 length equals 14 residues.

The sample holds many counts of this clonotype. The rearrangement joins TRBV24-1 to TRBJ2-2; possible D gene TRBD2, 5 bases. The V and J ends lost 6 bases and 7 bases respectively, with 14 bases between them. The germline gives CDR1 KGHDR, CDR2 SFDVKD. The CDR3 length is 14 residues. CDR3 loop: CATSSSGLDGELFF. The CDR3 DNA follows: TGTGCCACCAGTTCCTCAGGACTGGACGGGGAGCTGTTTTTT.

This clonotype appeared a few times. The rearrangement joins TRBV7-9 to TRBJ1-4; 10 bases agree with TRBD1. In germline, CDR1 is SEHNR, CDR2 FQNEAQ (reference sequence). The CDR3 covers 15 residues. The V segment lost 5 bases and the J segment 8 bases; nucleotides outside the gene matches: 8. The CDR3 loop is CASSQWGQGNEKLFF. CDR3 in DNA: TGTGCCAGCAGCCAATGGGGACAGGGGAACGAAAAACTGTTTTTT.

There are many counts of this clonotype. The rearrangement links TRBV29-1 to TRBJ1-6; TRBD1 agrees at 10 bases. The ends lost 4 bases at V and 10 bases at J; junction bases unmatched: 4. Germline CDR1 reads SQVTM; CDR2 reads ANQGSEA. The CDR3 totals 13 residues. CDR3 in amino acids: CSVGQGAKSPLHF. The CDR3, as DNA: TGCAGCGTTGGACAGGGGGCGAAATCACCCCTCCACTTT. Using reference TRBV29-1 and TRBJ1-6 for the parts outside the CDR3, the full variable domain is SAVISQKPSRDICQRGTSLTIQCQVDSQVTMMFWYRQQPGQSLTLIATANQGSEATYESGFVIDKFPISRPNLTFSTLTVSNMSPEDSSIYLCSVGQGAKSPLHFGNGTRLTVT.

This clonotype was observed a handful of times. The chain employs TRBV10-1 and TRBJ2-7; the match to TRBD2 covers 10 bases. The CDR3 is made up of 17 amino acids. With 8 bases clipped from V and 0 bases from J, the junction kept 13 bases outside the gene matches. The germline CDR1 and CDR2 sequences are WNHNN and SYGVQD (reference sequence). CDR3 amino acids: CASPSAGLADNSYEQYF. In DNA, the CDR3 is TGCGCCAGCCCAAGTGCCGGACTAGCGGATAACTCCTACGAGCAGTACTTC.

The chain couples TRBV6-5 to TRBJ1-1; D remains ambiguous. The germline gives CDR1 MNHEY, CDR2 SVGAGI. Trimming pared 6 bases from V and 6 bases from J, leaving 17 bases between. This CDR3 spans 14 amino acids. The CDR3 here is CASSLLPDNAEAFF. CDR3 sequence (DNA): TGTGCCAGCAGCTTACTCCCAGACAACGCTGAAGCTTTCTTT.

This clonotype was seen a few times. J is TRBJ2-5 and V is TRBV2; 12 nucleotides match TRBD2. Trimming removed 5 bases from V and 11 bases from J; junction bases left unmatched: 3. The CDR3 runs 12 residues. The germline V gene encodes CDR1 SNHLY and CDR2 FYNNEI. CDR3 nucleotides: TGTGCCAGCAGTCTACTAGCGGGGGGACAGTACTTC. Its translation is CASSLLAGGQYF.

This clonotype was observed a few times. The rearrangement links TRBV10-3 to TRBJ1-1; D not certain. Looked up from germline, CDR1 is ENHRY and CDR2 is SYGVKD. The CDR3 covers 13 residues. CDR3: CASSASVNTEAFF. The CDR3 DNA reads as TGTGCTAGTTCGGCAAGCGTGAACACTGAAGCTTTCTTT.

Comment on this clonotype: A clone one base away is much larger, so this may be a read error. The V gene is TRBV7-9, the J gene TRBJ2-7; D possibly corresponds to TRBD1 (5 bases). V lost 6 bases, J lost 2 bases, and 11 bases lay in between. Germline values: CDR1 SEHNR, CDR2 FQNEAQ (reference sequence). This CDR3 is 13 amino acids long. CDR3 loop: CASSEKGPYEQYF. The CDR3 nucleotides read TGTGCCAGCAGTGAAAAGGGGCCCTACGAGCAGTACTTC.

This chain connects TRBV20-1 to TRBJ1-3, with 7 bases that match TRBD1. This CDR3 has 14 amino acids. Unmatched junction bases numbered 5, after V lost 5 bases and J lost 1 base. Looked up from germline, CDR1 is DFQATT and CDR2 is SNEGSKA (reference sequence). The CDR3 sequence is CSAGMDRSGNTIYF. The CDR3 DNA reads TGCAGTGCTGGGATGGACAGGTCTGGAAACACCATATATTTT.

V and J are TRBV7-3 and TRBJ1-1; possibly TRBD1 for D (6 bases). The CDR3 length is 13 residues. Germline CDR1 SGHTA, CDR2 FQGTGA. With 4 bases removed from V and 11 bases from J, the gap between germline ends came to 17 bases. The CDR3 sequence: CASSSLQGGIAFF. Written as DNA, the CDR3 is TGTGCCAGCAGCTCCCTACAGGGAGGCATTGCTTTCTTT.

As to this clonotype: At one boundary the junction diverges from the germline segment, which might be a read error. The chain is built from TRBV29-1 and TRBJ1-1, with D possibly TRBD1 on 5 matching bases. The CDR3 covers 11 residues. CDR1 SQVTM and CDR2 ANQGSEA come from the germline V gene. CDR3 residues: CSVDQDTEAFF. DNA for the CDR3: TGCAGCGTTGATCAGGACACCGAAGCTTTCTTT.

V and J are TRBV20-1 and TRBJ2-7, with 7 bases lining up with TRBD2. The CDR3 is 10 residues long. From germline, CDR1 is DFQATT and CDR2 SNEGSKA (reference sequence). The CDR3 sequence: CCGSRDEQYF. The CDR3 DNA is TGCTGCGGGAGTCGGGACGAGCAGTACTTC.

The rearrangement links TRBV12-3 or TRBV12-4 to TRBJ1-2; 7 bases map to TRBD1. This CDR3 contains 12 residues. The junction had 5 bases not matched to a gene; V was cut back by 8 bases and J by 5 bases. The CDR3 sequence: CASFSGGYGYTF. DNA of the CDR3: TGTGCCAGCTTTTCAGGGGGGTATGGCTACACCTTC.

Only a few counts were recorded for this clonotype. The CDR3, as DNA: TGTGCCAGCAGCCCCGGACAGGCTGGACAGCCCCAGCATTTT. This translates into CASSPGQAGQPQHF. V is TRBV12-3 or TRBV12-4 and J is TRBJ1-5; 7 nucleotides agree with TRBD1. J was trimmed by 7 bases and V by 6 bases; bases with no gene match: 9. This CDR3 is built from 14 residues.

This clonotype occurred many times. The chain employs TRBV29-1 and TRBJ1-5; 10 bases are a match to TRBD1. The germline CDR1 and CDR2 sequences are SQVTM and ANQGSEA. Trimming removed 4 bases from V and 7 bases from J; junction bases left unmatched: 7. There are 14 residues in the CDR3. The CDR3 nucleotides are TGCAGCGTTGGGACAGGGGGTTTGGGACAGCCCCAGCATTTT. Encoded protein: CSVGTGGLGQPQHF.

The J gene is TRBJ2-6, the V gene TRBV9; D unresolved. CDR1 is SGDLS and CDR2 is YYNGEE in the germline V gene. The CDR3 is 14 residues long. The V end lost 4 bases, the J end lost 4 bases, and 9 bases lay between the germline ends. This CDR3 reads CASSTSKGANVLTF. DNA for the CDR3: TGTGCCAGCAGCACATCAAAGGGGGCCAACGTCCTGACTTTC.

This clonotype was seen ten or more times. The rearrangement links TRBV2 to TRBJ1-1; D is unresolved. Germline loops: CDR1 SNHLY, CDR2 FYNNEI. Trimming stripped 7 bases from V and 2 bases from J, with 11 bases between. The length of the CDR3 is 13 residues. The CDR3 region is CASIGEGNTEAFF. The CDR3 bases are TGTGCCAGCATTGGGGAAGGTAACACTGAAGCTTTCTTT. The full variable domain, rest sourced from reference TRBV2 and TRBJ1-1, is EPEVTQTPSHQVTQMGQEVILRCVPISNHLYFYWYRQILGQKVEFLVSFYNNEISEKSEIFDDQFSVERPDGSNFTLKIRSTKLEDSAMYFCASIGEGNTEAFFGQGTRLTVV.

In its sample, this clonotype was seen a few times. V usage is TRBV5-1 and J usage is TRBJ2-7, with a weak D call TRBD1 (6 bases). CDR1 SGHRS and CDR2 YFSETQ come from the germline V gene. V lost 1 base to trimming and J lost 6 bases, with 17 bases between them. The length of the CDR3 is 15 residues. CDR3 amino acids: CASSLKTGQESEQYF. The CDR3 DNA reads as TGCGCCAGCAGCTTGAAGACAGGTCAGGAGTCCGAGCAGTACTTC.

This clonotype has a handful of counts. V gene TRBV19 combines with J gene TRBJ1-1, with 9 nucleotides matching TRBD1. This CDR3 region has 13 residues. J was trimmed by 11 bases and V by 7 bases; bases with no gene match: 11. From germline, CDR1 is LNHDA and CDR2 SQIVND (reference sequence). DNA for the CDR3: TGTGCCAGTATTTTGACAGGGGGTATTGTGGCTTTCTTT. It yields the protein CASILTGGIVAFF.

This clonotype has only a few counts. This chain connects TRBV19 to TRBJ1-1, with D perhaps matching TRBD1 (6 bases). Trimming shortened V by 9 bases and J by 3 bases, and 17 bases separated the two germline ends. The germline V gene encodes CDR1 LNHDA and CDR2 SQIVND (reference sequence). CDR3 length equals 14 residues. The CDR3 DNA is TGTGCCAGCTCACCATCCGGACAGTACACTGAAGCTTTCTTT. Translation: CASSPSGQYTEAFF.

The CDR3 nucleotides are TGTGCCAGCAGCTTACTCAGGGCGCCCCAAGAGACCCAGTACTTC. Protein: CASSLLRAPQETQYF. The J gene is TRBJ2-5, the V gene TRBV7-6; TRBD1 is a possible D gene (5 bases). The germline V gene has CDR1 SGHVS and CDR2 FNYEAQ. Trimming shortened V by 2 bases and J by 1 base, and 11 bases separated the two germline ends. This CDR3 is 15 amino acids long.

This clonotype occurred many times. The gene calls are TRBV7-2 and TRBJ1-3, with 7 bases aligning to TRBD1. The germline V gene encodes CDR1 SGHTA and CDR2 FQGNSA. The CDR3 is 16 residues long. Germline trimming cut 0 bases from V and 0 bases from J; bases unmatched to any gene: 2. In DNA, the CDR3 is TGTGCCAGCAGCTTAGCGGGACAGAGCTCTGGAAACACCATATATTTT. Translated, it gives CASSLAGQSSGNTIYF.